This T cell receptor (beta chain) is from a study of vaccination effects on CD4 cells after COVID-19. Trimming cost V 3 bases and J 3 bases; bases outside gene matches: 9. Germline V CDR1 and CDR2: SGHNT, YENEEA. There are 16 residues in the CDR3. Assay used: immunoSEQ multiplex PCR; TCRdb lists only in-frame clones, some missing. The sample shows 30,000 to 40,000 clones, approximately 76% of them seen only once. Peptide-pool stimulation followed by sequencing identified expanded antigen-specific CD4+ clonotypes in the ViraFEST assay. At the end of around 11 days of culture, CD4+ T cells were isolated. Two-dose BNT162b2 or mRNA-1273 vaccination was given to participants. Vaccine recipients had no previous SARS-CoV-2 infection; their nucleocapsid antibodies were negative. A word on this clone: As yet, its antigen is unknown.

Sequenced material: CD4+ T cells from PBMCs cultured with HCoV-229E spike peptides, taken after COVID-19 vaccination. This sequence joins TRBV11-3 and TRBJ2-3, with 7 bases lining up with TRBD2. The source of this sequence is a human donor who received a COVID-19 vaccine. The CDR3 DNA is TGTGCCAGCAGCTTGGGAGGGGACTGGGTTACAGATACGCAGTATTTT. It codes for CASSLGGDWVTDTQYF.